The clone carrying this T cell receptor (beta chain) was counted many times. TCRdb used MiXCR to reprocess the 5' RACE reads, holding one entry per CDR3 protein. The sample carries 26,000 or so distinct CDR3 sequences, 21% recorded once. From germline, CDR1 is SGDLS and CDR2 YYNGEE. V was cut by 1 base and J by 4 bases, with 15 bases left in between. CDR3 length equals 16 residues. This entry is derived from a study of neurological immune-mediated disorders. This clonotype was sampled from a woman in her sixties in good health. The chain uses TRBV9 and TRBJ2-1; D may match TRBD1 or TRBD2 (5 bases each). The sample taken for sequencing was PBMCs. The CDR3 nucleotides are TGTGCCAGCAGCGTAAGAGGGGATTCTGCTTACAATGAGCAGTTCTTC. Translation gives CASSVRGDSAYNEQFF.